This T cell receptor beta chain is drawn from a study of blood T cell repertoires in COVID-19. Looking at the study overall: The United States, Italy and Spain supplied acute and convalescent COVID-19 samples. PBMCs, B-cell-depleted T cells, or T cells provided the cDNA or gDNA that made up the material.

In the authors' methods: Reference gene primer amplification yielded estimated nucleated cell counts. Clones were read by immunoSEQ multiplex PCR, and TCRdb kept only the in-frame ones, dropping some. That table supplies the V and J calls and clone size; D and trimming were determined from the DNA. The sample yields 70,000 or so clones, 60% to 75% seen once. The clonotype was recovered from a woman aged 65 to 85 with acute or convalescent COVID-19. The specimen sequenced was peripheral blood.

The CDR3 DNA reads as TGTGCCAGTAGTATTCCCAGGGGCTATGGCTACACCTTC. This translates into CASSIPRGYGYTF. The chain uses TRBV19 and TRBJ1-2; a possible D gene is TRBD1 (6 bases). Between the trimmed V and J ends, which lost 3 bases and 4 bases, there was a span of 9 bases. This CDR3 is built from 13 residues. Per germline, CDR1 LNHDA and CDR2 SQIVND (reference sequence).